Presented here are 24 T cell receptor beta chains from one specimen sequenced in a study of blood T cells in healthy people across ages. Through a sample-barcoded 5' primer and a J-beta primer mix, a second PCR was run for roughly 6 to 11 cycles. One entry per CDR3 protein, called by TCRdb with MiXCR from the 5' RACE reads. The table lists over 950,000 distinct CDR3 sequences, 45% to 60% of them singletons, with around a fifth in the top ten. The specimen sequenced was blood. Receptors were obtained from a woman aged 60-70 years in good health.

This clonotype has a handful of counts. This chain connects TRBV20-1 to TRBJ2-3; no clear D. CDR1 and CDR2 from the germline V gene are DFQATT and SNEGSKA (reference sequence). Trimming took off 8 bases at V and 2 bases at J, with 14 bases between the two ends. There are 13 residues in the CDR3. The CDR3 DNA sequence: TGCAGTCCACAGTACACAAACACAGATACGCAGTATTTT. As protein: CSPQYTNTDTQYF.

The chain employs TRBV6-5 and TRBJ2-5; no reliable D call. Germline CDR1 MNHEY, CDR2 SVGAGI. The CDR3 extends over 13 amino acids. Here the CDR3 DNA reads TGTGTCACCTCCGATCGGTTTCGCGAGACCCAGTACTTC. Its protein product is CVTSDRFRETQYF.

The rearrangement joins TRBV12-3 or TRBV12-4 to TRBJ1-5; the match to TRBD1 covers 7 bases. V shed 6 bases, J shed 7 bases, and the junction held 6 bases outside the gene matches. CDR3 size: 13 residues. CDR3 in amino acids: CASSRQGRQPQHF. The CDR3, as DNA: TGTGCCAGCAGCCGACAGGGAAGGCAGCCCCAGCATTTT.

DNA for the CDR3: TGTGCCAGCAGCGTTAGCGGAAACTCCTACGAGCAGTACTTC. As protein: CASSVSGNSYEQYF. The gene calls are TRBV9 and TRBJ2-7; a possible D gene is TRBD2 (6 bases). CDR1 is SGDLS and CDR2 is YYNGEE in the germline V gene. Trimming took 2 bases from V and 0 from J, leaving 9 bases between them. The CDR3 has 14 residues.

The CDR3 DNA sequence: TGTGCCAGCAGCCAATGGACGGTCCAGGGCTGGTTCTTC. Translated, it gives CASSQWTVQGWFF. V and J are TRBV14 and TRBJ2-1; possible D gene TRBD1, 5 bases. Germline values: CDR1 SGHDN, CDR2 FVKESK. Trimming cost V 2 bases and J 15 bases, with 17 bases left between them. CDR3 length equals 13 residues.

The genes are TRBV27 and TRBJ2-7; 8 bases are shared with TRBD2. The germline V gene encodes CDR1 MNHEY and CDR2 SMNVEV (reference sequence). V was pared by 5 bases and J by 2 bases, with 8 bases of the junction left unmatched. The CDR3 length is 15 residues. The CDR3 DNA follows: TGTGCCAGCAGTCCCCGGGGTAGCGGGACCTACGAGCAGTACTTC. Amino acids: CASSPRGSGTYEQYF.

The rearrangement joins TRBV4-1 to TRBJ1-5, with a weak D call TRBD1 (5 bases). V dropped 4 bases and J dropped 4 bases, with 14 bases sitting between them. The CDR3 has 15 residues. CDR1 MGHRA and CDR2 YSYEKL come from the germline V gene. CDR3 in amino acids: CASSLGPGLNQPQHF. In DNA, the CDR3 is TGCGCCAGCAGCCTGGGGCCGGGCCTTAATCAGCCCCAGCATTTT.

V usage is TRBV29-1 and J usage is TRBJ1-2; 8 positions agree with TRBD1. After removal of 3 bases from V and 4 bases from J, the junction contained 1 base not matched to a gene. Germline values: CDR1 SQVTM, CDR2 ANQGSEA. This CDR3 comprises 12 residues. CDR3 sequence (DNA): TGCAGCGTTGACAGGGGGCCCTATGGCTACACCTTC. Amino acid sequence: CSVDRGPYGYTF.

This sequence joins TRBV4-1 and TRBJ2-3; 9 bases are shared with TRBD2. CDR1 is MGHRA and CDR2 is YSYEKL in the germline V gene. V shed 4 bases, J shed 1 base, and the junction held 9 bases outside the gene matches. There are 17 residues in the CDR3. CDR3 sequence: CASSRIVAGAGTDTQYF. The CDR3, as DNA: TGCGCCAGCAGCCGAATAGTAGCGGGAGCGGGCACAGATACGCAGTATTTT.

The chain uses TRBV10-3 and TRBJ2-5, with 15 nucleotides matching TRBD2. V lost 6 bases and J lost 2; bases outside the gene matches: 7. Looked up from germline, CDR1 is ENHRY and CDR2 is SYGVKD. The CDR3 sequence is 17 residues long. CDR3 nucleotides: TGTGCCATCAGCTCTGGGACTAGCGGGGGGTCTCAAGAGACCCAGTACTTC. The encoded protein is CAISSGTSGGSQETQYF.

V and J are TRBV6-6 and TRBJ2-1, with D possibly TRBD1 on 6 matching bases. This CDR3 spans 14 amino acids. The germline V and J ends were trimmed by 9 bases and 1 base, with 13 bases remaining between them. The germline V gene has CDR1 MNHNY and CDR2 SVGAGI (reference sequence). CDR3 sequence reads: CASEGTPSYNEQFF. In nucleotides, the CDR3 is TGTGCCAGTGAAGGGACACCGTCCTACAATGAGCAGTTCTTC.

The CDR3 spells CASSPRTSGGGRDEQFF. The CDR3, as DNA: TGTGCCAGCAGCCCCAGGACTAGCGGAGGCGGCAGGGATGAGCAGTTCTTC. The V gene is TRBV7-9, the J gene TRBJ2-1, with 10 bases matching TRBD2. The CDR3 length is 17 residues. CDR1 and CDR2 (germline): SEHNR, FQNEAQ (reference sequence). The V and J ends lost 5 bases and 8 bases, in that order; junction bases with no gene match: 15.

The chain joins TRBV4-1 to TRBJ1-1, with no clear D. Trimming removed 3 bases from V and 5 bases from J, with 13 bases in between. The CDR3 is 14 residues long. Germline CDR1 reads MGHRA; CDR2 reads YSYEKL. The CDR3 sequence: CASSHPGLGTEAFF. In DNA, the CDR3 is TGCGCCAGCAGCCATCCTGGGTTGGGAACTGAAGCTTTCTTT.

There are a few counts of this clonotype. The chain recombines TRBV28 with TRBJ2-7, with D unclear. CDR1 is MDHEN, CDR2 SYDVKM, per germline. This CDR3 has 14 residues. The V end lost 4 bases, the J end lost 5 bases, and 15 bases lay between the germline ends. The CDR3 is CASSWREKRHEQYF. The CDR3, as DNA: TGTGCCAGCAGTTGGCGAGAGAAGAGACACGAGCAGTACTTC. Drawing the rest from reference TRBV28 and TRBJ2-7, the complete variable domain is DVKVTQSSRYLVKRTGEKVFLECVQDMDHENMFWYRQDPGLGLRLIYFSYDVKMKEKGDIPEGYSVSREKKERFSLILESASTNQTSMYLCASSWREKRHEQYFGPGTRLTVT.

This clonotype showed up just once. The rearrangement uses TRBV7-8 and TRBJ2-3; possibly TRBD2 for D (5 bases). CDR1 is SGHVS and CDR2 is FQNEAQ in the germline V gene. The CDR3 covers 18 residues. V lost 1 base, J lost 0 bases, and 17 bases lay in between. The CDR3, as DNA: TGTGCCAGCAGCTTAGGGTTGGTAGGAGGCCTGAGCACAGATACGCAGTATTTT. As protein: CASSLGLVGGLSTDTQYF.

This rearrangement joins TRBV29-1 to TRBJ2-3; D unresolved. V shed 4 bases and J shed 6 bases, with 11 bases lying between them. Germline CDR1 SQVTM, CDR2 ANQGSEA. The CDR3 loop spans 12 amino acids. CDR3 loop: CSVGSRYDTQYF. The CDR3 region has the DNA TGCAGCGTTGGTTCTCGTTATGATACGCAGTATTTT.

This clonotype was found many times. The gene calls are TRBV5-8 and TRBJ2-3; 10 bases line up with TRBD1. This CDR3 is built from 16 residues. The V segment lost 4 bases and the J segment 2 bases; nucleotides outside the gene matches: 7. Germline V CDR1 and CDR2: SGHTS, YDEGEE. The CDR3 protein is CASSPDRGSYTDTQYF. CDR3 DNA: TGTGCCAGCAGCCCGGACAGGGGGAGCTACACAGATACGCAGTATTTT.

This chain connects TRBV7-8 to TRBJ2-3; perhaps D is TRBD1 or TRBD2 (5 bases each). CDR3 length: 15 residues. CDR1 is SGHVS, CDR2 FQNEAQ, per germline. Trimming removed 5 bases at V and 2 bases at J, with 14 bases between. CDR3 coding DNA: TGTGCCAGCAGCCTGGGGACGGAAATCACAGATACGCAGTATTTT. This encodes CASSLGTEITDTQYF.

This clonotype was seen a single time. The chain is built from TRBV25-1 and TRBJ1-1; D is perhaps TRBD1 (6 bases). Between the trimmed V and J ends, which lost 4 bases and 3 bases, there was a span of 9 bases. The CDR3 runs 13 residues. Germline V gene sequence: CDR1 MGHDK, CDR2 SYGVNS. In nucleotides, the CDR3 is TGTGCCAGCAGTGGGAACAGGGACACTGAAGCTTTCTTT. This translates into CASSGNRDTEAFF. The whole variable domain, remainder taken from reference TRBV25-1 and TRBJ1-1, is EADIYQTPRYLVIGTGKKITLECSQTMGHDKMYWYQQDPGMELHLIHYSYGVNSTEKGDLSSESTVSRIRTEHFPLTLESARPSHTSQYLCASSGNRDTEAFFGQGTRLTVV.

This clonotype was detected once. V and J are TRBV20-1 and TRBJ2-5; D is possibly TRBD1 (6 bases). V lost 5 bases to trimming and J lost 7 bases, with 14 bases between them. This CDR3 spans 12 amino acids. The germline V gene has CDR1 DFQATT and CDR2 SNEGSKA (reference sequence). As DNA, the CDR3 is TGCAGTGCTCCGGGACAACCGGGGACCCAGTACTTC. As protein: CSAPGQPGTQYF.

The chain links TRBV10-3 to TRBJ1-5, with D hard to call. V lost 2 bases and J lost 9, with 8 bases in between. This CDR3 is 12 amino acids long. CDR1 is ENHRY, CDR2 SYGVKD, per germline. The chain's CDR3 is CAISEPGRPQHF. The CDR3, as DNA: TGTGCCATCAGTGAGCCGGGTCGGCCCCAGCATTTT.

The gene calls are TRBV28 and TRBJ2-7; 10 bases are shared with TRBD2. V was clipped by 4 bases and J by 6 bases; unmatched bases: 12. The CDR3 sequence is 16 residues long. Germline V CDR1 and CDR2: MDHEN, SYDVKM. In DNA form, the CDR3 reads TGTGCCAGCAGTTCAGTTCTAGCGGGAGCGTGGGTCGAGCAGTACTTC. Amino acid sequence: CASSSVLAGAWVEQYF.

Comments on this clonotype: The junction shows a germline mismatch at one end, possibly a read error. The V call is TRBV20-1, the J call TRBJ2-1; 10 nucleotides agree with TRBD1. There are 11 residues in the CDR3. CDR1 DFQATT and CDR2 SNEGSKA come from the germline V gene (reference sequence). Here the CDR3 DNA reads TGCAGTGCTAGAGCGTCGGGACAGGGGTACTTC. Its protein product is CSARASGQGYF.

The gene calls are TRBV20-1 and TRBJ1-6; TRBD1 matches at 7 bases. Germline values: CDR1 DFQATT, CDR2 SNEGSKA (reference sequence). V dropped 0 bases and J dropped 10; count of bases not matched to a gene: 3. The CDR3 is 13 amino acids. The CDR3 loop is CSAREQGRSPLHF. The CDR3 DNA follows: TGCAGTGCTAGAGAACAGGGGCGATCACCCCTCCACTTT.